The T cell receptor (beta chain) described here comes from a study of T cell repertoires in cytomegalovirus infection. Whole-study context: CMV epitopes used comprised recently identified HLA-C-restricted ones and well-studied HLA-B-restricted ones. CMV infection together with matching HLA type was indicated by public TCR beta signatures. Study-wide findings and caveats: What dominated the ex vivo response were HLA-C-restricted CMV-specific TCR beta clonotypes. People with CMV and the relevant HLA were identified by cumulative public TCR beta family frequency.

This clonotype came up a few times. As yet, its antigen is unknown. A junction boundary mismatches the germline segment, possibly from a read error. Looked up from germline, CDR1 is SGHAT and CDR2 is FQNNGV. This CDR3 is built from 12 residues. Via MiXCR, TCRdb re-called the reads, giving one row per CDR3 protein. The table has just over 450,000 distinct CDR3 sequences, 40% to 50% seen once. The sequence derives from a human donor in good health (CMV status not recorded). Some clones in this sample may be carry-over from other donors' samples. Sample: cultured PBMCs, taken from culture after CMV antigen stimulation. The chain joins TRBV11-2 to TRBJ2-3; the D gene is possibly TRBD2 (6 bases). The CDR3 sequence: CASSSLGVAVDF. Here the CDR3 DNA reads TGTGCCAGCAGCTCCCTGGGGGTAGCGGTAGATTTT. Drawing the rest from reference TRBV11-2 and TRBJ2-3, the complete variable domain is EAGVAQSPRYKIIEKRQSVAFWCNPISGHATLYWYQQILGQGPKLLIQFQNNGVVDDSQLPKDRFSAERLKGVDSTLKIQPAKLEDSAVYLCASSSLGVAVDFGPGTRLTVL.